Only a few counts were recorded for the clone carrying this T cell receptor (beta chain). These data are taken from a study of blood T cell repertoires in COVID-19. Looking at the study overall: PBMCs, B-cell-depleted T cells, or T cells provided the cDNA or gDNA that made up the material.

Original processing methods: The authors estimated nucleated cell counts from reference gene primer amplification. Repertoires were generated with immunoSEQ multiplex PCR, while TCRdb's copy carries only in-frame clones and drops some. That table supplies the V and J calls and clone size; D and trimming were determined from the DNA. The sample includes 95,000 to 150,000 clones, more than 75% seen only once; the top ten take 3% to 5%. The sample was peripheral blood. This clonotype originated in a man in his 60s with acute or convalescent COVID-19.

CDR3 in amino acids: CASSPENYEQYF. For the CDR3, the DNA is TGTGCCAGCTCACCAGAGAACTACGAGCAGTACTTC. The J gene is TRBJ2-7, the V gene TRBV18; D remains ambiguous. Looked up from germline, CDR1 is KGHSH and CDR2 is LQKENI. This CDR3 spans 12 amino acids. V dropped 2 bases and J dropped 3 bases, with 5 bases sitting between them.